These 14 T cell receptor beta chains were sequenced from one sample in a study of blood T cell repertoires in COVID-19 (dated by TCRdb to the early 2020s). The library was produced with the immunoSEQ multiplex PCR assay. In TCRdb, the immuneACCESS table is reduced to in-frame sequences with V and J assigned. These tables do not hold every clone; where another copy was compared, an unresolved V gene accounts for under half, and the others remain unexplained. Recorded for this sample are fewer than 80,000 clones; 90% of them occurred a single time. Of the sample, roughly 15% is held by the ten largest clones. Sequencing used peripheral blood. These receptor sequences come from a woman of 80 years or more with active or convalescent COVID-19.

This sequence joins TRBV7-8 and TRBJ1-6; D perhaps matches TRBD1 (5 bases). The V and J ends lost 2 bases and 13 bases respectively, with 12 bases between them. The CDR3 has 13 amino acids. Germline loops: CDR1 SGHVS, CDR2 FQNEAQ. The chain's CDR3 is CASSLTGRRPLHF. The CDR3 region has the DNA TGTGCCAGCAGCTTAACAGGCCGCCGGCCCCTCCACTTT.

This rearrangement joins TRBV27 to TRBJ2-7; 7 positions match TRBD1. The germline V gene has CDR1 MNHEY and CDR2 SMNVEV (reference sequence). CDR3 length: 15 amino acids. V dropped 0 bases and J dropped 1; count of bases not matched to a gene: 3. The CDR3 sequence: CASSLSTTGSYEQYF. The CDR3 bases are TGTGCCAGCAGTTTATCGACGACAGGGTCCTACGAGCAGTACTTC.

The rearrangement links TRBV6-5 to TRBJ2-7; possibly TRBD2 for D (7 bases). Germline CDR1 and CDR2: MNHEY and SVGAGI. There are 15 residues in the CDR3. V lost 0 bases and J lost 5, with 14 bases in between. DNA for the CDR3: TGTGCCAGCAGTTACTCGGGGGGGCGAGCCCACGAGCAGTACTTC. Translating it yields CASSYSGGRAHEQYF.

CDR3 sequence (DNA): TGTGCCAGCAGCCCTCCCCGGGACAGGGGACTTAATTCACCCCTCCACTTT. It codes for CASSPPRDRGLNSPLHF. V gene TRBV7-8 combines with J gene TRBJ1-6; TRBD1 matches at 10 bases. The germline gives CDR1 SGHVS, CDR2 FQNEAQ. This CDR3 comprises 17 residues. With V trimmed by 5 bases and J by 6 bases, 10 bases remained unmatched.

This sequence joins TRBV29-1 and TRBJ2-2; D is possibly TRBD1 (6 bases). CDR1 and CDR2 from the germline V gene are SQVTM and ANQGSEA. Deletions cut 3 bases from V and 5 bases from J, with 7 bases between. The CDR3 spans 12 residues. CDR3 sequence reads: CSVDQGTGELFF. CDR3 nucleotide sequence: TGCAGCGTTGATCAGGGGACCGGGGAGCTGTTTTTT.

The rearrangement joins TRBV7-9 to TRBJ1-2; 9 nucleotides match TRBD1. V trimming: 1 base; J trimming: 5 bases; junction bases outside the gene matches: 2. Germline CDR1 and CDR2: SEHNR and FQNEAQ (reference sequence). This CDR3 has 14 amino acids. The CDR3 is CASSLVGQGYGYTF. CDR3 coding DNA: TGTGCCAGCAGCTTAGTTGGACAGGGGTATGGCTACACCTTC.

Notes on this clone: The identical CDR3 is also encoded by other nucleotide sequences in the sample. The chain employs TRBV5-1 and TRBJ2-7, with D tentatively TRBD2 (5 bases). Germline CDR1 is SGHRS and CDR2 is YFSETQ. The CDR3 sequence is 12 residues long. V lost 0 bases and J lost 4, with 5 bases in between. CDR3: CASSLGGYEQYF. The CDR3, as DNA: TGCGCCAGCAGCTTGGGCGGGTACGAGCAGTACTTC.

The genes are TRBV19 and TRBJ1-5; 7 nucleotides match TRBD1. V was pared by 7 bases and J by 6 bases, with 9 bases of the junction left unmatched. The CDR3 totals 14 residues. The V gene's germline CDR1 is LNHDA and CDR2 SQIVND (reference sequence). CDR3 protein: CASKFLGGGQPQHF. The CDR3 DNA sequence: TGTGCCAGTAAATTCCTAGGGGGCGGTCAGCCCCAGCATTTT. The full variable domain, with the rest looked up from reference TRBV19 and TRBJ1-5, is DGGITQSPKYLFRKEGQNVTLSCEQNLNHDAMYWYRQDPGQGLRLIYYSQIVNDFQKGDIAEGYSVSREKKESFPLTVTSAQKNPTAFYLCASKFLGGGQPQHFGDGTRLSIL.

The V call is TRBV5-1, the J call TRBJ2-5, with 9 nucleotides matching TRBD2. Trimming cost V 5 bases and J 5 bases; bases outside gene matches: 13. The CDR3 has 16 residues. The germline V gene has CDR1 SGHRS and CDR2 YFSETQ. CDR3 DNA sequence: TGCGCCAGCAGACCCGCCGGGGGCGGGGGGGCGGAGACCCAGTACTTC. Protein: CASRPAGGGGAETQYF.

The rearrangement links TRBV5-4 to TRBJ1-2; perhaps TRBD1 as D (5 bases). This CDR3 region has 15 residues. The germline CDR1 and CDR2 sequences are SGHNT and YYREEE (reference sequence). Trimming stripped 4 bases from V and 2 bases from J, with 15 bases between. The CDR3 DNA sequence: TGTGCCAGCAGCCCGTCGGGGGGTAACAACTATGGCTACACCTTC. Translated, it gives CASSPSGGNNYGYTF.

V is TRBV9 and J is TRBJ1-2; 7 bases agree with TRBD1. The junction had 7 bases not matched to a gene; V was cut back by 3 bases and J by 8 bases. Germline CDR1 and CDR2: SGDLS and YYNGEE. The CDR3 covers 13 residues. The CDR3 region has the DNA TGTGCCAGCAGCGCCCGCGACAGGGCCGGCTACACCTTC. Encoded protein: CASSARDRAGYTF.

The chain has TRBV5-6 and TRBJ1-3; D is undetermined. Trimming left V 4 bases short and J 4 bases short, with 12 bases between. This CDR3 has 14 residues. Germline V gene data show CDR1 as SGHDT and CDR2 as YYEEEE. CDR3 bases: TGTGCCAGCAGCCGACTCCGGCTCGGAAACACCATATATTTT. Translating gives CASSRLRLGNTIYF.

The DNA for the CDR3 is TGCAGCGCCCGCCAGACAGGGGTGAACACTGAAGCTTTCTTT. This codes for CSARQTGVNTEAFF. The rearrangement links TRBV29-1 to TRBJ1-1; 8 bases align to TRBD1. Germline assignment: CDR1 SQVTM and CDR2 ANQGSEA. J lost 0 bases, V lost 7 bases, and 7 bases had no gene match. This CDR3 is built from 14 residues.

V is TRBV10-3 and J is TRBJ1-1, with 10 bases fitting TRBD1. The CDR3 is 15 amino acids. From germline, CDR1 is ENHRY and CDR2 SYGVKD. V shed 11 bases and J 4 bases; nucleotides not matched to a gene: 13. The CDR3: CAVRSWDRGSTEAFF. CDR3 DNA: TGTGCCGTTCGATCCTGGGACAGGGGAAGCACTGAAGCTTTCTTT.